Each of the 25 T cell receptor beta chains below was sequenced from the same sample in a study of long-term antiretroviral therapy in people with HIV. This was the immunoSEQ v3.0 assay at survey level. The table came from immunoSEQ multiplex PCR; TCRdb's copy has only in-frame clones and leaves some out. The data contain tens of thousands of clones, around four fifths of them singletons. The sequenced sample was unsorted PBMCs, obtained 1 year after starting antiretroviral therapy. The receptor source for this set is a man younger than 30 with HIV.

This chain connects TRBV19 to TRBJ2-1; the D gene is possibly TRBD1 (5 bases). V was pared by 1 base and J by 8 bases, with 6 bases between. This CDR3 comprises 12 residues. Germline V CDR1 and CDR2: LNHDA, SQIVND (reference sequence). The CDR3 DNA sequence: TGTGCCAGTAGTATAGTAGGGGATGAGCAGTTCTTC. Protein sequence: CASSIVGDEQFF.

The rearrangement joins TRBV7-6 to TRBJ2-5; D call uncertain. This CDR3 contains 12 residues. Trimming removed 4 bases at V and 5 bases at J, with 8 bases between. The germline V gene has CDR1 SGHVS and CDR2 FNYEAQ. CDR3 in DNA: TGTGCCAGCAGCTGGGCCAAGGAGACCCAGTACTTC. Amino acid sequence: CASSWAKETQYF.

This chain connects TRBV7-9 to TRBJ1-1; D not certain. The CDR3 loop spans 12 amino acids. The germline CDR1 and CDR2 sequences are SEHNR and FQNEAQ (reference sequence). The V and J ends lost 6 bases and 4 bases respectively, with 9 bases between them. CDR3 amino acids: CASSAQRTEAFF. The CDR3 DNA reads TGTGCCAGCAGTGCACAGCGCACTGAAGCTTTCTTT.

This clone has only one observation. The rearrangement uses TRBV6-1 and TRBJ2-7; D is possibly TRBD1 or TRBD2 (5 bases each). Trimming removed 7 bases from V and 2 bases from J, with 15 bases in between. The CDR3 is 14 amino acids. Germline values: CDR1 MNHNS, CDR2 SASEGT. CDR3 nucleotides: TGTGCCAGCAACTCCCGGGACGGACCCTACGAGCAGTACTTC. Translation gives CASNSRDGPYEQYF.

CDR3 bases: TGTGCCAGCAGCTTAGCGTTGGAGAGAACCAACAATGAGCAGTTCTTC. This encodes CASSLALERTNNEQFF. The chain has TRBV7-6 and TRBJ2-1; no clear D. Germline CDR1 is SGHVS and CDR2 is FNYEAQ. The CDR3 is 16 residues long. The germline V and J ends were trimmed by 0 bases and 5 bases, with 14 bases remaining between them.

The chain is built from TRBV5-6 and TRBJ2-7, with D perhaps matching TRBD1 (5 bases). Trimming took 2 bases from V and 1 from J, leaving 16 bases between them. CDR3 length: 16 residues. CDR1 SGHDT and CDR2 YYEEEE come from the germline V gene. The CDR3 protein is CASSFPLDRESYEQYF. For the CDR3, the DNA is TGTGCCAGCAGCTTTCCCCTAGACAGAGAGTCCTACGAGCAGTACTTC.

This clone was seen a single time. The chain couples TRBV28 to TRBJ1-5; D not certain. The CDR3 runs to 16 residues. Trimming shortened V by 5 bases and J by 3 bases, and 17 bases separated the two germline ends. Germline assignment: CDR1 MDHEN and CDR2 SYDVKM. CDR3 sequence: CASSPNLPTPNQPQHF. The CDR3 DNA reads TGTGCCAGCAGTCCCAATTTACCGACCCCCAATCAGCCCCAGCATTTT.

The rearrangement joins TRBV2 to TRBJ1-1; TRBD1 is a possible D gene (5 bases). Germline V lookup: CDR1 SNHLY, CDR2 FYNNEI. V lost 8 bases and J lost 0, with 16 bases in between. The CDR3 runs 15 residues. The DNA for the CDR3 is TGTGCCAGCCGGGGCCTCCGGAAGGTGAACACTGAAGCTTTCTTT. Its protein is CASRGLRKVNTEAFF.

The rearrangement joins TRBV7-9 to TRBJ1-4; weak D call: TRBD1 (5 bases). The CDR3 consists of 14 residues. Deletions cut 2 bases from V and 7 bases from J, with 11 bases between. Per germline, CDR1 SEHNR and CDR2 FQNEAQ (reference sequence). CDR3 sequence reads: CASSLLGDVEKLFF. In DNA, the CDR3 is TGTGCCAGCAGCTTACTGGGGGACGTTGAAAAACTGTTTTTT.

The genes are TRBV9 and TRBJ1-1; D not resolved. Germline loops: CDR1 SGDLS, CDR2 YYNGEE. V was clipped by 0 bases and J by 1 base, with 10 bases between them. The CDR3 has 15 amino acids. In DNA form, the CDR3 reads TGTGCCAGCAGCGTAGTTCTGGGGAAGAACACTGAAGCTTTCTTT. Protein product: CASSVVLGKNTEAFF.

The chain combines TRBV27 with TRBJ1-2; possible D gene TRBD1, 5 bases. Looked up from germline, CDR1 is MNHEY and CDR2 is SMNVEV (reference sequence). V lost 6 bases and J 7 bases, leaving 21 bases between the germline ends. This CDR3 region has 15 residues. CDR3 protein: CASRLTGRTGLGYTF. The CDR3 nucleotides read TGTGCCAGCAGACTGACCGGACGGACGGGGCTTGGCTACACCTTC.

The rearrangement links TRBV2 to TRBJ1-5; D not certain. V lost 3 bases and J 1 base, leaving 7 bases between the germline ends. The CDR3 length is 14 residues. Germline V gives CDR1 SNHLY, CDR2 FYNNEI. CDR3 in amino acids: CASSEGSSNQPQHF. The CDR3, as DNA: TGTGCCAGCAGTGAGGGGTCGAGCAATCAGCCCCAGCATTTT.

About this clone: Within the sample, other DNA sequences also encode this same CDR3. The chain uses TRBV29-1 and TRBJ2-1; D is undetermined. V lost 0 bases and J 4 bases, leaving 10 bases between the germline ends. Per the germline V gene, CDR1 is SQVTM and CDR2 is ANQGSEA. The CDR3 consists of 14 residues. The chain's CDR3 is CSVEDPREYNEQFF. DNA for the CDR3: TGCAGCGTTGAAGACCCTAGAGAATACAATGAGCAGTTCTTC.

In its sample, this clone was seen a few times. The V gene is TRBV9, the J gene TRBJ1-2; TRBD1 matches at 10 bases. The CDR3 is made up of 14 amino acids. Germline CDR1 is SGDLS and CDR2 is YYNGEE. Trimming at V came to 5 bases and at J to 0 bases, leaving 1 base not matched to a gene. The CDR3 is CASRGQGSNYGYTF. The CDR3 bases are TGTGCCAGCAGGGGACAGGGGTCTAACTATGGCTACACCTTC. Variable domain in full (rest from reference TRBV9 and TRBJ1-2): DSGVTQTPKHLITATGQRVTLRCSPRSGDLSVYWYQQSLDQGLQFLIQYYNGEERAKGNILERFSAQQFPDLHSELNLSSLELGDSALYFCASRGQGSNYGYTFGSGTRLTVV.

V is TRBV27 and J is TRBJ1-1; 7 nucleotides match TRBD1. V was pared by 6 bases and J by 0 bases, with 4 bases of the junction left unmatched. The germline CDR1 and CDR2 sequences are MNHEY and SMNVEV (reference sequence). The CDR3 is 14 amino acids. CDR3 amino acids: CASRATGMNTEAFF. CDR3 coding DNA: TGTGCCAGCAGAGCGACAGGGATGAACACTGAAGCTTTCTTT.

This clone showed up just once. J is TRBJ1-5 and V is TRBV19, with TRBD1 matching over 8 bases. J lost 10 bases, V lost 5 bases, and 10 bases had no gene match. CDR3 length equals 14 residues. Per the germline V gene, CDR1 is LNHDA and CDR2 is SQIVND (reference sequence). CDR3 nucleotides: TGTGCCAGTAGTGGGGACAGGCCCCTAGGTCCCCAGCATTTT. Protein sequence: CASSGDRPLGPQHF.

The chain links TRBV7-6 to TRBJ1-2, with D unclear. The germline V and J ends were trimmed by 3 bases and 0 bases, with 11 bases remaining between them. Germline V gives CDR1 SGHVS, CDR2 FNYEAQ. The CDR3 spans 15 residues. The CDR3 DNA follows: TGTGCCAGCAGCTTTTATTTGGGAGCTAACTATGGCTACACCTTC. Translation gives CASSFYLGANYGYTF.

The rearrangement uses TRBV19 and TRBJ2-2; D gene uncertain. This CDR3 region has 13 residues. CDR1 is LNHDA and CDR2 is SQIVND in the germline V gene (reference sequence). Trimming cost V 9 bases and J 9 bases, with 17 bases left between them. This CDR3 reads CASRRRPYRELFF. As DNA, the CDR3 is TGTGCCAGCAGACGGAGACCGTACCGGGAGCTGTTTTTT.

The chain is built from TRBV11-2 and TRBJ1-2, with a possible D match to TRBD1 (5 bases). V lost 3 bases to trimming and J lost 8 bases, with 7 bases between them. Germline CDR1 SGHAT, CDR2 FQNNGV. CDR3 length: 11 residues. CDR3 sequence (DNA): TGTGCCAGCAGCTTTGGGGGAGGCTACACCTTC. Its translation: CASSFGGGYTF.

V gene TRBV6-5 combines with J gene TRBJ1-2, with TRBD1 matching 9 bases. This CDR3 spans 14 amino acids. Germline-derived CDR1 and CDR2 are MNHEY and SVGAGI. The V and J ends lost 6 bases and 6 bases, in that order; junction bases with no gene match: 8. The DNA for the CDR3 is TGTGCCAGCAGCCGGGACAGGGAGGAGGATGGCTACACCTTC. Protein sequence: CASSRDREEDGYTF.

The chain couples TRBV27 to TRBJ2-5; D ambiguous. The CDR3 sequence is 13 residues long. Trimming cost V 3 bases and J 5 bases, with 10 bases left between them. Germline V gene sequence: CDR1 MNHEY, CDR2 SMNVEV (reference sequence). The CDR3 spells CASSLMWTETQYF. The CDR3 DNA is TGTGCCAGCAGTTTGATGTGGACGGAGACCCAGTACTTC.

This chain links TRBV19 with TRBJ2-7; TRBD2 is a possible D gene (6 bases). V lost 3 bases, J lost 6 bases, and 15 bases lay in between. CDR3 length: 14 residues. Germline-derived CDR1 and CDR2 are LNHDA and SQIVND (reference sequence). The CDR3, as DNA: TGTGCCAGTAGTATCGGGCAGGGAGGTGCCGAGCAGTACTTC. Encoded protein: CASSIGQGGAEQYF.

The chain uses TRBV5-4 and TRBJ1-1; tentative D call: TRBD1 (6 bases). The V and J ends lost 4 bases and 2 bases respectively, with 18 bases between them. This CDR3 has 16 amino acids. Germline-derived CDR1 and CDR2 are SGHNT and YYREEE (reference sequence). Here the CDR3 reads CASSRGGRETNTEAFF. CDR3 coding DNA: TGTGCCAGCAGCAGAGGGGGAAGGGAAACCAACACTGAAGCTTTCTTT.

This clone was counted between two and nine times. The CDR3 nucleotides are TGTGCCAGCAGCCTTGGACGTTCCGAGCAGTACTTC. Its protein is CASSLGRSEQYF. The rearrangement links TRBV7-9 to TRBJ2-7; D gene ambiguous. This CDR3 is 12 amino acids long. The germline CDR1 and CDR2 sequences are SEHNR and FQNEAQ (reference sequence). V dropped 5 bases and J dropped 6 bases, with 11 bases sitting between them.

CDR3 sequence (DNA): TGTGCCACCAGCAGAGATCAGGGGGCGGCTTTCTTT. The encoded protein is CATSRDQGAAFF. This rearrangement joins TRBV15 to TRBJ1-1, with 8 bases fitting TRBD1. V lost 0 bases, J lost 11 bases, and 2 bases stayed unmatched. The CDR3 is 12 amino acids. Germline CDR1 reads LNHNV; CDR2 reads YYDKDF (reference sequence).